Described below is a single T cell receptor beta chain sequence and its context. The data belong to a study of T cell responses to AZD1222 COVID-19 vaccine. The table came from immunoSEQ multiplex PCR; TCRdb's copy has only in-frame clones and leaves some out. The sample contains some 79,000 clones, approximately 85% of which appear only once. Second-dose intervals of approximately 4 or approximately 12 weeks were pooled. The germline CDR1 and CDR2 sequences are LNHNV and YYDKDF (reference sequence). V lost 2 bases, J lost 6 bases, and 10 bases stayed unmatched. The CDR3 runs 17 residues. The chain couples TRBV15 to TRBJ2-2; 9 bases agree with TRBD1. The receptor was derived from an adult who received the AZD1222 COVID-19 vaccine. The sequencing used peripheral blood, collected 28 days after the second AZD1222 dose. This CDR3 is CATSRKSGQGRAGELFF. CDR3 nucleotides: TGTGCCACCAGCAGAAAATCGGGACAGGGAAGGGCCGGGGAGCTGTTTTTT. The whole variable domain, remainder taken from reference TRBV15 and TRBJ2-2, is DAMVIQNPRYQVTQFGKPVTLSCSQTLNHNVMYWYQQKSSQAPKLLFHYYDKDFNNEADTPDNFQSRRPNTSFCFLDIRSPGLGDTAMYLCATSRKSGQGRAGELFFGEGSRLTVL.